A selection of T cell receptor beta chains follows, all from one sample in a study of a mutant IDH1 vaccine in newly diagnosed glioma. This table comes from immunoSEQ multiplex PCR, and its TCRdb copy is limited to in-frame clones, with some not included. The sample includes 55,000 to 70,000 clones, 60% to 85% of them seen just once. The source material was PBMCs, sampled from a glioma patient treated with radiotherapy, temozolomide or both. The source of these receptors is a man aged 45 to 65 with glioma. Both conserved end residues are part of each CDR3. A D gene is named only where the DNA matches it firmly. Part of the rows lack a size; the others show once, few, many or a class for expanded clones.

TRBJ1-2,TRBV6-5,.,.,CASSYDPAQNYGYTF,TGTGCCAGCAGTTACGACCCTGCGCAAAACTATGGCTACACCTTC
TRBJ2-3,TRBV28,.,.,CASSSLPDTQYF,TGTGCCAGCAGTTCCCTCCCAGATACGCAGTATTTT
TRBJ1-1,TRBV5-1,.,TRBD1,CASSSGTGDTEAFF,TGCGCCAGCAGCTCCGGGACAGGGGACACTGAAGCTTTCTTT
TRBJ1-3,TRBV7-2,.,.,CASTRKLSSGNTIYF,TGTGCCAGCACCAGGAAGCTGTCCTCTGGAAACACCATATATTTT
TRBJ1-1,TRBV18,.,TRBD1,CASSPGQMNTEAFF,TGTGCCAGCTCACCGGGACAGATGAACACTGAAGCTTTCTTT
TRBJ2-5,TRBV7-2,.,TRBD2,CASSFPTSGLETQYF,TGTGCCAGCAGCTTTCCGACTAGCGGGTTAGAGACCCAGTACTTC
TRBJ1-6,TRBV6-4,.,.,CASSESSQNSPLHF,TGTGCCAGCAGTGAGAGCAGCCAAAATTCACCCCTCCACTTT
TRBJ1-1,TRBV5-4,.,.,CASSAGRINTEAFF,TGTGCCAGCAGCGCGGGACGGATAAACACTGAAGCTTTCTTT
TRBJ1-2,TRBV6-5,once,TRBD1,CASRRTGGKRGYTF,TGTGCCAGCAGAAGGACAGGGGGCAAGCGAGGCTACACCTTC
TRBJ2-7,TRBV19,.,TRBD1,CASSQGAGTYEQYF,TGTGCCAGTAGCCAGGGGGCAGGTACCTACGAGCAGTACTTC
TRBJ2-7,TRBV6-5,once,.,CASTPGPSPNEQYF,TGTGCCAGCACCCCGGGTCCGTCCCCCAACGAGCAGTACTTC
TRBJ1-2,TRBV4-2,.,.,CASSQFRGGGSPDEGYTF,TGTGCCAGCAGCCAATTCCGGGGTGGAGGTAGCCCAGACGAAGGCTACACCTTC
TRBJ1-4,TRBV7-9,.,TRBD1,CASSSDRGGEKLFF,TGTGCCAGCAGCTCGGACAGGGGAGGTGAAAAACTGTTTTTT
TRBJ2-1,TRBV14,.,.,CASSRTWENEQFF,TGTGCCAGCAGCCGTACTTGGGAGAATGAGCAGTTCTTC
TRBJ1-1,TRBV7-2,many,.,CASSPHPLTEAFF,TGTGCCAGCAGCCCTCACCCTCTGACTGAAGCTTTCTTT
TRBJ1-4,TRBV15,.,.,CATSPLGRVQGIQLSNEKLFF,TGTGCCACCAGCCCCCTGGGTAGGGTCCAGGGTATCCAACTTTCTAATGAAAAACTGTTTTTT
TRBJ2-7,TRBV29-1,.,.,CSVEGAGWPYEQYF,TGCAGCGTTGAAGGGGCAGGGTGGCCTTACGAGCAGTACTTC
TRBJ2-5,TRBV7-9,.,TRBD1,CASSDPTGGQETQYF,TGTGCCAGCAGCGATCCGACAGGGGGACAAGAGACCCAGTACTTC
TRBJ2-1,TRBV10-3,.,TRBD1,CAIRRGQGWNEQFF,TGTGCCATCAGAAGGGGACAGGGGTGGAATGAGCAGTTCTTC
TRBJ1-1,TRBV7-2,few,.,CVSSPDWDTEAFF,TGTGTCAGCAGCCCGGACTGGGACACTGAAGCTTTCTTT
TRBJ1-4,TRBV6-5,.,.,CASSSGGISGEKLFF,TGTGCCAGCAGTTCCGGGGGGATATCCGGTGAAAAACTGTTTTTT
TRBJ2-1,TRBV2,.,.,CASSEAEGIEQFF,TGTGCCAGCAGTGAAGCAGAAGGGATTGAGCAGTTCTTC
TRBJ2-1,TRBV5-1,few,TRBD2,CASSLLAGTKGNEQFF,TGCGCCAGCAGCCTGCTAGCGGGGACTAAAGGGAATGAGCAGTTCTTC